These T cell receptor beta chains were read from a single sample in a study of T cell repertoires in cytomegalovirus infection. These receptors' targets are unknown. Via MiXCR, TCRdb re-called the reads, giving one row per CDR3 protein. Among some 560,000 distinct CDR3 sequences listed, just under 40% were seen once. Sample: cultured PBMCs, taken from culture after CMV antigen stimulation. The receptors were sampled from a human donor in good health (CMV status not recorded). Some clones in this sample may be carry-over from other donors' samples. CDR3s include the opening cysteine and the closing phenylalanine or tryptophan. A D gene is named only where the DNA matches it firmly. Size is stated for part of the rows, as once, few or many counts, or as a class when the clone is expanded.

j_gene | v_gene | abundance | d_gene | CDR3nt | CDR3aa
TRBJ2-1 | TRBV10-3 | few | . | TGTGCCATCAGTGAGTCCGGGCAGGGGGGACACAATGAGCAGTTCTTC | CAISESGQGGHNEQFF
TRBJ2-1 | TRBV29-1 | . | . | TGCAGCGTTGAAGGGATGGCAGGCAGAGACAATGAGCAGTTCTTC | CSVEGMAGRDNEQFF
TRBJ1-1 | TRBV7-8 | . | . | TGTGCCAGCAGCGCCCACAGGGCTGAAGCTTTCTTT | CASSAHRAEAFF
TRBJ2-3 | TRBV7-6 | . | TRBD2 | TGTGCCAGCCGTACCGGGACTAGCGTGGGGGATACGCAGTATTTT | CASRTGTSVGDTQYF
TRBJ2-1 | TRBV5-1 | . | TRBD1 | TGCGCCAGCAGCACAGGACAGGGTGCCTACAATGAGCAGTTCTTC | CASSTGQGAYNEQFF
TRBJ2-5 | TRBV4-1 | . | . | TGCGCCAGCAGCCAGACCGGGGCGGGGGCTCAAGAGACCCAGTACTTC | CASSQTGAGAQETQYF
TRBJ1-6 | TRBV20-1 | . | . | TGCAGTGCCTGGTACGGGAGCTCCTATAATTCACCCCTCCACTTT | CSAWYGSSYNSPLHF
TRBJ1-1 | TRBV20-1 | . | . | TGCAGTGCTAGAGACGGACTTATGATCAGCTCGAACACTGAAGCTTTCTTT | CSARDGLMISSNTEAFF
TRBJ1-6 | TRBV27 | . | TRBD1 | TGTGCCAGCAGTTTATCCACAGACAGGGGTTTGGGCTCCTATAATTCACCCCTCCACTTT | CASSLSTDRGLGSYNSPLHF
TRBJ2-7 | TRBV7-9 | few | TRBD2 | TGTGCCAGCAGCCCTCCAGGCGGGAGGGCCGCCTACGAGCAGTACTTC | CASSPPGGRAAYEQYF
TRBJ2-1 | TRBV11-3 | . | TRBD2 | TGTGCCAGCAGCTTAGTTCTAGCGGTATTAAGGTTCTTC | CASSLVLAVLRFF
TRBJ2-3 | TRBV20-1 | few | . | TGCAGTGCCGGACCCAGCCAAGATACGCAGTATTTT | CSAGPSQDTQYF
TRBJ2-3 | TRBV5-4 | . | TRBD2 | TGTGCCAGCGGGACTAGCGGGGGGCAAAGCACAGATACGCAGTATTTT | CASGTSGGQSTDTQYF
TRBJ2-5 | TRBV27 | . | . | TGTGCCAGCAGCTACCATCGGGAAGAGACCCAGTACTTC | CASSYHREETQYF
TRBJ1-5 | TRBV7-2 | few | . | TGTGCCAGCAGTCCCGGACTACGTCAGCCCCAGCATTTT | CASSPGLRQPQHF
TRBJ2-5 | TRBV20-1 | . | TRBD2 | TGCAGTGTGAGCCAGGGGACTAGCGAAGAGACCCAGTACTTC | CSVSQGTSEETQYF
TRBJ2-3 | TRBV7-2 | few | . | TGTGCCAGCAGCTTAGTCTTCGTTCCCACAGATACGCAGTATTTT | CASSLVFVPTDTQYF
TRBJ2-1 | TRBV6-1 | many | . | TGTGCCAGCAGCCGGGACTACAATGAGCAGTTCTTC | CASSRDYNEQFF
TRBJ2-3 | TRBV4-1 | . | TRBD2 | TGCGCCAGCAGCCACGGGACTAGCGCGGGAGATACGCAGTATTTT | CASSHGTSAGDTQYF
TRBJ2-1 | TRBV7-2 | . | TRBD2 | TGTGCCAGCAGCTCCCCCTCGGGACTAGCGGGGGGATACAATGAGCAGTTCTTC | CASSSPSGLAGGYNEQFF
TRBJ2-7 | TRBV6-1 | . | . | TGTGCCAGCAGTGAATATGGCGAGCAGTACTTC | CASSEYGEQYF
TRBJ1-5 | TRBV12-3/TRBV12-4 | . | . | TGTGCCAGCAGTTTCATGGACTATCAGCCCCAGCATTTT | CASSFMDYQPQHF
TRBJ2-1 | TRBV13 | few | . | TGTGCCAGCAGCTCCGTGGAAGTAGGAGAGCAGTTCTTC | CASSSVEVGEQFF
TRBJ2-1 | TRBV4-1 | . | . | TGCGCCAGCACCCCAACTCCCGGGACACCACAGAGCAATGAGCAGTTCTTC | CASTPTPGTPQSNEQFF
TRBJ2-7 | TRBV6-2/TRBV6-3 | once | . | TGTGCCAGCGGCAGCCACGAGCAGTACTTC | CASGSHEQYF
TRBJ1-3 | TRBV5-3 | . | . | TGTGCCAGCAGCTTAGGGCCCCCATCTGGAAACACCATATATTTT | CASSLGPPSGNTIYF
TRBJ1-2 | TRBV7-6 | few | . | TGTGCCAGCAGCCCGAAGGACAGCTATGGCTACACCTTC | CASSPKDSYGYTF
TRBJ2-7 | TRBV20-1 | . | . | TGCAGTGCTAGAGATTTCCGAAACACCTACGAGCAGTACTTC | CSARDFRNTYEQYF
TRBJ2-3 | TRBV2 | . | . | TGTGCCAGCAGTGAACAGTTGGGGAGGGATACGCAGTATTTT | CASSEQLGRDTQYF
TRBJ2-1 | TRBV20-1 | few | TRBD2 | TGCAGTGCTACCCTACTAGCGGGAGTAAATGAGCAGTTCTTC | CSATLLAGVNEQFF
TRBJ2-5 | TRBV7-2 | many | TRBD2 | TGTGCCAGCAGCCCAGTGGGACTAGCGGTCGGAGAGACCCAGTACTTC | CASSPVGLAVGETQYF
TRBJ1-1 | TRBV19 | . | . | TGTGCCAGTAGTATTAGGCCCGGACAGCGATACACTGAAGCTTTCTTT | CASSIRPGQRYTEAFF
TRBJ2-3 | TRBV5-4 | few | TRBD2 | TGTGCCAGCGAACTTAGGGGACTAAACACAGATACGCAGTATTTT | CASELRGLNTDTQYF
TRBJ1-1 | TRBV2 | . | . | TGTGCCAGCAGTCCCGCTTTCTTT | CASSPAFF
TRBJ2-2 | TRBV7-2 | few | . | TGTGCCAGCAGCAGGGGCGGAGACACCGGGGAGCTGTTTTTT | CASSRGGDTGELFF
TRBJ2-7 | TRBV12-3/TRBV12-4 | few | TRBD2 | TGTGCCAGCCATTTGGGAGGGGTGGACGAGCAGTACTTC | CASHLGGVDEQYF